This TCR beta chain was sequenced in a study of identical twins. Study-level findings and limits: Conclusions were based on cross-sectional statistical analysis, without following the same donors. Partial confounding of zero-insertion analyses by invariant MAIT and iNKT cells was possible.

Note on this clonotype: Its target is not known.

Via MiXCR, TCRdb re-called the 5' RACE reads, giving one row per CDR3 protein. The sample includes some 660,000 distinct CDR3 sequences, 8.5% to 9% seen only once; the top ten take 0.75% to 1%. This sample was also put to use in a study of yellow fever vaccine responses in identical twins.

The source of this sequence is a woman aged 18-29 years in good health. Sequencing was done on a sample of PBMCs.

CDR3 in DNA: TGTGCCAGCAGTTACAAACTAGCGGGAGTCGGGGAGCTGTTTTTT. This gives the protein CASSYKLAGVGELFF. The chain uses TRBV6-5 and TRBJ2-2, with 11 bases aligning to TRBD2. The junction had 3 bases not matched to a gene; V was cut back by 2 bases and J by 7 bases. Germline loops: CDR1 MNHEY, CDR2 SVGAGI. CDR3 size: 15 residues.